This T cell receptor (beta chain) was retrieved from a study of graft-versus-host responses after intestinal transplantation. General observations from the study: GvH clonotypes were identified within recipient marrow, with a subset emerging first in ileum or blood. In patients with graft-donor T cell macrochimerism, allograft graft-versus-host to host-versus-graft clonal ratios were high.

Measured with immunoSEQ multiplex PCR; TCRdb has only the in-frame clones, and not every one. The sample has 80,000 to 90,000 clones; roughly 89% are singletons. With regard to this clone: Its matching antigen is unknown. Other DNA sequences within the sample encode an identical CDR3.

CDR3 length: 12 amino acids. Trimming removed 3 bases from V and 9 bases from J; junction bases left unmatched: 2. Germline lookup yields CDR1 SNHLY and CDR2 FYNNEI. The sample here was unstimulated CD4+ T cells sorted from spleen or lymph node cells, taken before intestinal transplant. This clonotype was obtained from a human donor who received an intestinal transplant. V gene TRBV2 combines with J gene TRBJ2-3, with 8 bases identical to TRBD2. The CDR3 nucleotides read TGTGCCAGCAGTGACAAGCGGGAGACGCAGTATTTT. Amino acid sequence: CASSDKRETQYF.